The entry that follows covers one T cell receptor (beta chain) sequence. Its antigen remains unidentified. TCR cDNA molecules each carried a unique molecular identifier. Each CDR3 protein is one row after TCRdb ran MiXCR on the 5' RACE reads. The table lists around 30,000 distinct CDR3 sequences, 5% to 6.5% of them singletons. These data belong to a study of spatial heterogeneity in lung cancer. The overall study: Untreated early-stage non-small cell lung cancer patients, 70 to 85 in total, were the donors. Among detected sequences, beta-chain ones consistently exceeded alpha-chain ones in number.

The sample's time point: blood at routine non-recurrence follow-up after resection. Sequencing was performed on whole RNA extracted from tumor and nontumor lung tissue, or from frozen PBMC, and the material was left unsorted. CDR1 is SGHTA and CDR2 is FQGNSA in the germline V gene. The V and J ends lost 8 bases and 1 base respectively, with 15 bases between them. This CDR3 contains 15 residues. General study points: Relative to follow-up, resection was when ubiquitous expanded tumor TCRs appeared more in blood.

The chain joins TRBV7-2 to TRBJ1-3; D remains unclear. Material: PBMCs, obtained at follow-up. This clonotype originated in a male donor with early-stage non-small cell lung cancer. CDR3 sequence: CASARSGLSGNTIYF. CDR3 nucleotide sequence: TGTGCCAGCGCGAGGTCGGGCCTATCTGGAAACACCATATATTTT.